The 27 T cell receptor beta chains listed next were all sequenced from one sample in a study of early T cells in non-severe SARS-CoV-2 infection. TCRdb fed the 5' RACE reads into MiXCR, producing one record per CDR3 protein. The table has around 50,000 distinct CDR3 sequences, around 9.1% seen once. Sequencing used whole blood. These receptors came from an adult who was a healthcare worker with PCR-confirmed SARS-CoV-2 infection or an uninfected control (not recorded which).

The table lists this clonotype with many counts. V and J are TRBV7-3 and TRBJ1-1; unclear D gene. Germline CDR1 and CDR2: SGHTA and FQGTGA. V lost 4 bases to trimming and J lost 4 bases, with 10 bases between them. This CDR3 contains 13 residues. The CDR3 nucleotides read TGTGCCAGCAGCTCTTCAGGAATCACTGAAGCTTTCTTT. Translated, it gives CASSSSGITEAFF. The full variable domain, with the rest looked up from reference TRBV7-3 and TRBJ1-1, is GAGVSQTPSNKVTEKGKYVELRCDPISGHTALYWYRQSLGQGPEFLIYFQGTGAADDSGLPNDRFFAVRPEGSVSTLKIQRTERGDSAVYLCASSSSGITEAFFGQGTRLTVV.

The chain couples TRBV28 to TRBJ2-7, with a possible D match to TRBD2 (5 bases). The germline V and J ends were trimmed by 8 bases and 3 bases, with 14 bases remaining between them. Germline V gene lookup returns CDR1 MDHEN and CDR2 SYDVKM. The CDR3 consists of 13 residues. CDR3 in amino acids: CASGRSDYYEQYF. DNA of the CDR3: TGTGCCAGCGGACGCTCCGACTACTACGAGCAGTACTTC.

The J gene is TRBJ2-3, the V gene TRBV29-1, with D hard to call. Trimming stripped 3 bases from V and 5 bases from J, with 6 bases between. Per the germline V gene, CDR1 is SQVTM and CDR2 is ANQGSEA. The CDR3 runs 11 residues. The CDR3 protein is CSVDNGDTQYF. The CDR3 nucleotides are TGCAGCGTTGATAATGGAGATACGCAGTATTTT.

This clonotype was detected a few times. This chain links TRBV7-8 with TRBJ2-3, with D possibly being TRBD2 (7 bases). The V end lost 2 bases, the J end lost 2 bases, and 14 bases lay between the germline ends. This CDR3 region has 16 residues. Germline CDR1 and CDR2: SGHVS and FQNEAQ. In DNA form, the CDR3 reads TGTGCCAGCAGCTTACTTCCGGGGGGCGACACAGATACGCAGTATTTT. Translated, it gives CASSLLPGGDTDTQYF.

J is TRBJ2-3 and V is TRBV7-3; 8 bases fit TRBD1. Per germline, CDR1 SGHTA and CDR2 FQGTGA. With V trimmed by 4 bases and J by 1 base, 7 bases remained unmatched. The CDR3 has 16 amino acids. CDR3 loop: CASSSGGAGGTDTQYF. In DNA, the CDR3 is TGTGCCAGCAGCTCAGGGGGCGCAGGGGGCACAGATACGCAGTATTTT.

The table lists this clonotype with a few counts. This rearrangement joins TRBV2 to TRBJ2-1, with 12 bases fitting TRBD2. V shed 7 bases, J shed 12 bases, and the junction held 13 bases outside the gene matches. The germline CDR1 and CDR2 sequences are SNHLY and FYNNEI. This CDR3 region has 15 residues. The DNA of the CDR3 is TGTGCCAGCACTAGCGGGGGGGCCCAGGATGGCGGGCAGTTCTTC. It encodes CASTSGGAQDGGQFF.

This clonotype was recorded at least ten times. The chain carries TRBV25-1 and TRBJ1-4, with D unresolved. V was pared by 1 base and J by 8 bases, with 17 bases between. The CDR3 runs 16 residues. The germline V gene has CDR1 MGHDK and CDR2 SYGVNS. DNA of the CDR3: TGTGCCAGCAGTGAATCAGGCCGAACAATGGTGGAAAAACTGTTTTTT. Its protein product is CASSESGRTMVEKLFF.

This clonotype was seen ten or more times. DNA for the CDR3: TGCAGCGTTATGACTAGTGCGGGCGATCCAACGCAGTATTTT. This sequence encodes CSVMTSAGDPTQYF. This chain joins TRBV29-1 and TRBJ2-3; a possible D gene is TRBD2 (6 bases). The CDR3 is 14 amino acids. The germline V gene encodes CDR1 SQVTM and CDR2 ANQGSEA. Trimming left V 5 bases short and J 9 bases short, with 21 bases between.

In its sample, this clonotype was seen many times. The V gene is TRBV7-2, the J gene TRBJ1-5; maybe TRBD1 (6 bases). Germline CDR1 and CDR2: SGHTA and FQGNSA. CDR3 length: 16 amino acids. The V end lost 1 base, the J end lost 2 bases, and 12 bases lay between the germline ends. The CDR3 DNA sequence: TGTGCCAGCAGCTTAGTGGGGGGCCAGGGCAATCAGCCCCAGCATTTT. Translation gives CASSLVGGQGNQPQHF.

This clonotype was recorded many times. This rearrangement joins TRBV9 to TRBJ1-1, with D possibly TRBD1 on 5 matching bases. This CDR3 comprises 13 residues. Germline CDR1 is SGDLS and CDR2 is YYNGEE. The ends were cut back, 3 bases at V and 4 bases at J, with 10 bases in the middle. The CDR3 DNA reads TGTGCCAGCAGCGGACAGAGGGGCACTGAAGCTTTCTTT. Translated, it gives CASSGQRGTEAFF.

The chain combines TRBV10-1 with TRBJ2-1; perhaps TRBD2 as D (7 bases). Trimming took 5 bases from V and 2 from J, leaving 13 bases between them. This CDR3 spans 15 amino acids. Germline CDR1 and CDR2: WNHNN and SYGVQD (reference sequence). The CDR3 sequence is CASSKRDTAYNEQFF. Here the CDR3 DNA reads TGCGCCAGCAGTAAGCGGGACACGGCCTACAATGAGCAGTTCTTC.

Ten or more counts support this clonotype. The V call is TRBV12-2, the J call TRBJ1-2. TRBV12-2 is noted as a pseudogene. The length of the CDR3 is 17 residues. CDR3 residues: CASRLGLRRIPLGGYTF. The CDR3 DNA follows: TGTGCAAGTCGCTTGGGACTCCGCCGAATCCCCTTAGGTGGCTACACCTTC.

The chain recombines TRBV20-1 with TRBJ1-5, with 9 bases lining up with TRBD1. The CDR3 spans 15 residues. CDR1 is DFQATT, CDR2 SNEGSKA, per germline (reference sequence). Trimming cost V 6 bases and J 0 bases; bases outside gene matches: 6. In nucleotides, the CDR3 is TGCAGTGCGGTACAGGGGGCGCGTAGCAATCAGCCCCAGCATTTT. Translating gives CSAVQGARSNQPQHF.

This clonotype came up many times. The rearrangement links TRBV2 to TRBJ2-3, with D tentatively TRBD1 (5 bases). CDR1 is SNHLY, CDR2 FYNNEI, per germline. The CDR3 spans 14 residues. Trimming took off 11 bases at V and 0 bases at J, with 15 bases between the two ends. The CDR3: CADSRTASTDTQYF. DNA for the CDR3: TGTGCCGACAGCCGCACGGCTAGCACAGATACGCAGTATTTT.

This clonotype was seen at least ten times. The chain employs TRBV5-8 and TRBJ1-5; D uncertain. Germline CDR1 and CDR2: SGHTS and YDEGEE. The CDR3 has 15 residues. The V end lost 1 base, the J end lost 0 bases, and 8 bases lay between the germline ends. CDR3 sequence: CASSLRRDSNQPQHF. The CDR3 coding sequence is TGTGCCAGCAGCTTGAGACGGGATAGCAATCAGCCCCAGCATTTT.

This clonotype was recorded at least ten times. The CDR3 nucleotides are TGTGCCAGCAAACCAGACAGGGGCCGAACCTACGAGCAGTACTTC. The encoded protein is CASKPDRGRTYEQYF. The genes are TRBV6-5 and TRBJ2-7; 8 bases are shared with TRBD1. V trimming: 7 bases; J trimming: 2 bases; junction bases outside the gene matches: 10. CDR3 size: 15 residues. The germline V gene has CDR1 MNHEY and CDR2 SVGAGI.

This clonotype has a count of ten or more. The genes are TRBV24-1 and TRBJ2-3, with a possible D match to TRBD1 (6 bases). The CDR3 contains 14 residues. Germline loops: CDR1 KGHDR, CDR2 SFDVKD. Trimming shortened V by 9 bases and J by 1 base, and 13 bases separated the two germline ends. The CDR3 DNA reads TGTGCCACCGGGGGCCCGCTAGGCACAGATACGCAGTATTTT. Residues: CATGGPLGTDTQYF.

This clonotype has ten or more counts. The genes are TRBV19 and TRBJ2-3; no definite D call. V was clipped by 3 bases and J by 1 base, with 5 bases between them. CDR3 size: 13 residues. Germline CDR1 is LNHDA and CDR2 is SQIVND (reference sequence). The CDR3 region has the DNA TGTGCCAGTAGTATGGCGGGCACAGATACGCAGTATTTT. Encoded protein: CASSMAGTDTQYF.

The CDR3 reads CASSERGNQPQHF. The CDR3 bases are TGTGCCAGCAGCGAAAGGGGAAATCAGCCCCAGCATTTT. The chain has TRBV2 and TRBJ1-5, with D possibly TRBD1 on 5 matching bases. The V and J ends lost 6 bases and 4 bases respectively, with 10 bases between them. Germline CDR1 is SNHLY and CDR2 is FYNNEI. The CDR3 totals 13 residues.

This clonotype was detected only a few times. The chain links TRBV10-3 to TRBJ2-7; D might be TRBD2 (6 bases). Trimming cost V 4 bases and J 7 bases, with 14 bases left between them. The CDR3 totals 13 residues. Per germline, CDR1 ENHRY and CDR2 SYGVKD. The CDR3 nucleotides read TGTGCCATCAGTGGGGGACTTCTACCAGAGCAGTACTTC. Protein: CAISGGLLPEQYF.

The chain employs TRBV3-1 and TRBJ1-1; D not certain. The CDR3 consists of 11 residues. The V gene's germline CDR1 is LGHDT and CDR2 YNNKEL (reference sequence). V lost 8 bases, J lost 1 base, and 5 bases lay in between. The CDR3 DNA follows: TGTGCCAGCGGGTCGAACACTGAAGCTTTCTTT. Translation: CASGSNTEAFF.

This clonotype was observed many times. This chain uses TRBV28 with TRBJ1-5; D is uncertain. The CDR3 contains 14 residues. The V gene's germline CDR1 is MDHEN and CDR2 SYDVKM. V lost 7 bases to trimming and J lost 5 bases, with 15 bases between them. The CDR3 spells CASNEGFGDQPQHF. CDR3 nucleotide sequence: TGTGCCAGCAACGAGGGTTTCGGGGATCAGCCCCAGCATTTT. The complete variable domain, with remaining parts taken from reference TRBV28 and TRBJ1-5, reads DVKVTQSSRYLVKRTGEKVFLECVQDMDHENMFWYRQDPGLGLRLIYFSYDVKMKEKGDIPEGYSVSREKKERFSLILESASTNQTSMYLCASNEGFGDQPQHFGDGTRLSIL.

This clonotype was found a few times. The rearrangement joins TRBV5-5 to TRBJ1-6, with D possibly TRBD1 on 5 matching bases. V lost 5 bases, J lost 10 bases, and 19 bases lay in between. This CDR3 spans 15 amino acids. CDR1 and CDR2 from the germline V gene are SGHKS and YYEKEE (reference sequence). In nucleotides, the CDR3 is TGTGCCAGCAGGACTACCAGGGTGAGGGACTCACCCCTCCACTTT. Its translation: CASRTTRVRDSPLHF. Full variable domain (rest looked up from reference TRBV5-5 and TRBJ1-6): DAGVTQSPTHLIKTRGQQVTLRCSPISGHKSVSWYQQVLGQGPQFIFQYYEKEERGRGNFPDRFSARQFPNYSSELNVNALLLGDSALYLCASRTTRVRDSPLHFGNGTRLTVT.

There are many counts of this clonotype. The rearrangement joins TRBV24-1 to TRBJ2-6; no clear D. V lost 9 bases and J lost 4, with 12 bases in between. CDR1 KGHDR and CDR2 SFDVKD come from the germline V gene. The CDR3 consists of 14 residues. The chain's CDR3 is CATSPRTGANVLTF. The CDR3 DNA reads TGTGCCACCTCCCCCCGAACGGGGGCCAACGTCCTGACTTTC.

This clonotype was seen at least ten times. The rearrangement links TRBV12-3 or TRBV12-4 to TRBJ1-2; unclear D gene. V was trimmed by 5 bases and J by 8 bases, leaving 9 bases between them. The CDR3 is 11 residues long. The CDR3 DNA reads as TGTGCCAGCAGTCTTCCGGGAGGCTACACCTTC. Translating it yields CASSLPGGYTF.

In its sample, this clonotype was seen a few times. This sequence joins TRBV7-2 and TRBJ2-3; D gene uncertain. V was shortened by 5 bases and J by 6 bases, with 9 bases between the two germline ends. Germline V gene sequence: CDR1 SGHTA, CDR2 FQGNSA. The length of the CDR3 is 12 residues. The CDR3 nucleotides read TGTGCCAGCAGCCACTATGGGGATACGCAGTATTTT. Translating gives CASSHYGDTQYF.

This clonotype was seen ten or more times. The chain combines TRBV11-2 with TRBJ2-2, with D perhaps given as TRBD1 or TRBD2 (5 bases each). Trimming removed 4 bases at V and 4 bases at J, with 10 bases between. The CDR3 is 14 residues long. Germline-derived CDR1 and CDR2 are SGHAT and FQNNGV. The CDR3 here is CASSYGTGTGELFF. CDR3 DNA: TGTGCCAGCAGCTACGGGACGGGCACCGGGGAGCTGTTTTTT.